The source of this T cell receptor (beta chain) is a study of cytomegalovirus exposure and HLA in healthy donors. 13 Jbeta primers and 60 Vbeta primers were used for the PCR. Sequencing was performed with immunoSEQ multiplex PCR; in TCRdb, only in-frame clones are kept and a portion is missing. The sample lists over 150,000 clones; about 71% were seen once. Study findings and constraints: Researchers catalogued approximately 160 TCR beta chains as cytomegalovirus-associated.

Notes on this clone: Its antigen is undetermined.

Germline CDR1 is SNHLY and CDR2 is FYNNEI. Trimming removed 6 bases at V and 7 bases at J, with 10 bases between. This CDR3 has 12 amino acids. The TCR originated in a woman aged 25-40 years in good health and CMV-seronegative. Sequenced sample: PBMCs. The V call is TRBV2, the J call TRBJ2-1; D might be TRBD2 (5 bases). The CDR3 protein is CASSPSGNEQFF. The CDR3 DNA is TGTGCCAGCAGCCCCTCGGGGAATGAGCAGTTCTTC.